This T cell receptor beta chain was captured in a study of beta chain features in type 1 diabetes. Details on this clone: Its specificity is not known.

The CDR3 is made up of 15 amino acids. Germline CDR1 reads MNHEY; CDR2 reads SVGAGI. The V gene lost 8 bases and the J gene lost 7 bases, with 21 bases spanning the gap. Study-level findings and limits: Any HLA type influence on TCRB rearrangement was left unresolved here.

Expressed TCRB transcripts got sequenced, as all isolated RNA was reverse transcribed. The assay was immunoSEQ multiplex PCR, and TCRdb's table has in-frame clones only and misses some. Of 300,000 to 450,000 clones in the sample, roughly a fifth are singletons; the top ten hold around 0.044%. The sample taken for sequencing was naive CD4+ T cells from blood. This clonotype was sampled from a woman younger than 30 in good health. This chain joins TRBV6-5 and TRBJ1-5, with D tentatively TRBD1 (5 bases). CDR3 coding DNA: TGTGCCAGCCAGACGCGGGGGGGGATCGGGCAGCCCCAGCATTTT. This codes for CASQTRGGIGQPQHF.